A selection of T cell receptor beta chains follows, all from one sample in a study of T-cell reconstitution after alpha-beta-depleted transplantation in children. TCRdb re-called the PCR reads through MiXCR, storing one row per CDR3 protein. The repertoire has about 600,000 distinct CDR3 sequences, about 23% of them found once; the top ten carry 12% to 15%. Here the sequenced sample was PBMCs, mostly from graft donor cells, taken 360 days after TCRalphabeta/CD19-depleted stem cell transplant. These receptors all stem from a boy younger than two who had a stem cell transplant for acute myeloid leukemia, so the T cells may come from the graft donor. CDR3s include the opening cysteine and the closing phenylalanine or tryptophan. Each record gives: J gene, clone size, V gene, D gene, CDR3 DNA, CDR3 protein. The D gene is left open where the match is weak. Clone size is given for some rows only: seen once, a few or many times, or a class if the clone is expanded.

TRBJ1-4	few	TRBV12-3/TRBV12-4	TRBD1	TGTGCCAGCAGTTTGGCATCAGGGGGTGAAAAACTGTTTTTT	CASSLASGGEKLFF
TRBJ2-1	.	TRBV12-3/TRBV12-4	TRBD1	TGTGCCAGCAGTCCTGGGACAGGGCATGCGAATGAGCAGTTCTTC	CASSPGTGHANEQFF
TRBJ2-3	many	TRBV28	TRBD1	TGTGCCAGCCCACCTGGGGGACAGGGAAAAGATACGCAGTATTTT	CASPPGGQGKDTQYF
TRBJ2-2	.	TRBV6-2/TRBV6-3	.	TGTGCCAGCAGCGAACCCGGGACGCGGACCGGGGAGCTGTTTTTT	CASSEPGTRTGELFF
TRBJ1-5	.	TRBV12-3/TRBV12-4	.	TGTGCCAGCACCCTGAGCATTAGCAATCAGCCCCAGCATTTT	CASTLSISNQPQHF
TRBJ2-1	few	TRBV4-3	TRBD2	TGCGCCAGCAGCGGAAGACTAGCGGGGTTAGGCAATGAGCAGTTCTTC	CASSGRLAGLGNEQFF
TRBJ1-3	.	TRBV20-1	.	TGCAGTGCTATTGATCGGCTCTCTGGAAACACCATATATTTT	CSAIDRLSGNTIYF
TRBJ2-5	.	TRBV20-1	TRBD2	TGCAGTAAGACTAGCATCAGTTATGAGACCCAGTACTTC	CSKTSISYETQYF
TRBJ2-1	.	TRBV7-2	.	TGTGCCAGCAGTACAGATTACAATGAGCAGTTCTTC	CASSTDYNEQFF
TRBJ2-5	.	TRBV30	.	TGTGCCTGGAAGGGAAAGGAGACCCAGTACTTC	CAWKGKETQYF
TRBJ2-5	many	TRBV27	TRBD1	TGTGCCAGCAGTTTAAAGAGGGGGCGCGAGGAGACCCAGTACTTC	CASSLKRGREETQYF
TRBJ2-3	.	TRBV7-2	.	TGTGCCAGCAGTAGAGGCGGGGGCAGCACAGATACGCAGTATTTT	CASSRGGGSTDTQYF
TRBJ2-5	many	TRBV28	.	TGTGCCAGCAGTTTCCTCGGGACCAAAGAGACCCAGTACTTC	CASSFLGTKETQYF
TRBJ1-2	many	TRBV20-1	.	TGCAGTGCTAGGTCAGAAAGAGGCTATGGCTACACCTTC	CSARSERGYGYTF
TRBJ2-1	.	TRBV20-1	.	TGCAGTGCGGGAGGACTGGGGGAGGATGAGCAGTTGTTC	CSAGGLGEDEQLF
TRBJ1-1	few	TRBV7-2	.	TGTGCCAGCAGCTTAGGACAGTACACTGAAGCTTTCTTT	CASSLGQYTEAFF
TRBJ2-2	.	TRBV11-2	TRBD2	TGTGCCAGCAGCTTAGGCGGGGGGTCGGACACCGGGGAGCTGTTTTTT	CASSLGGGSDTGELFF
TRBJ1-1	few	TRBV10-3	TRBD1	TGTGCCATCAGTGAGTCGAGACAGGGGAGTATTGGGAACACTGAAGCTTTCTTT	CAISESRQGSIGNTEAFF
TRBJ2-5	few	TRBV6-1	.	TGTGCCAGCAGTGCACATTCTGCTGGGGAGACCCAGTACTTC	CASSAHSAGETQYF
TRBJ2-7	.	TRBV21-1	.	TGTGCCAGCAGCGGACGGGACAACACCTACGAGCAGTACTTC	CASSGRDNTYEQYF
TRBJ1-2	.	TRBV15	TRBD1	TGTGCCACCAGCGGGATGACAGGGGTGGCCTATGGCTACACCTTC	CATSGMTGVAYGYTF
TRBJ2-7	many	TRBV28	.	TGTGCCAGCAGTATTACAGCAGGGTGGTCCTACGAGCAGTACTTC	CASSITAGWSYEQYF
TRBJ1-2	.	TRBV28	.	TGTGCCAGCAGACTAACAGGGTTCAACTATGGCTACACCTTC	CASRLTGFNYGYTF
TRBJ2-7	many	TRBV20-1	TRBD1	TGCAGTGCTTCGGACAGGGGCGTCTCCTACGAGCAGTACTTC	CSASDRGVSYEQYF
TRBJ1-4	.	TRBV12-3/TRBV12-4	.	TGTGCCAGCAGGATCGGGGGAGTTGAAAAACTGTTTTTT	CASRIGGVEKLFF
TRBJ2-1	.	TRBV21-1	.	TGTGCCAGCAAGGGACGGTGTGAGCAGTTCTTC	CASKGRCEQFF
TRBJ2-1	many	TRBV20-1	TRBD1	TGCAGTGCAGACCGGGACAGGGTGAAGGATGAGCAGTTCTTC	CSADRDRVKDEQFF
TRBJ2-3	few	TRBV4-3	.	TGCGCCAGCAGCCAGGGCGCGGGGTACACAGATACGCAGTATTTT	CASSQGAGYTDTQYF
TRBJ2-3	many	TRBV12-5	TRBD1	TGTGCTAGTGCCCCCGGGACAGGGTCAGATACGCAGTATTTT	CASAPGTGSDTQYF
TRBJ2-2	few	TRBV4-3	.	TGCGCCAGCAGCCAGGATCAGTCCACCGGGGAGCTGTTTTTT	CASSQDQSTGELFF
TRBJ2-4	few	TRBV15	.	TGTGCCACCAGCACCTTTAAGGGGGACAAAAACATTCAGTACTTC	CATSTFKGDKNIQYF
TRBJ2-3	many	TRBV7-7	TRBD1	TGTGCCAGCAGCCCCGGACAGGGCACAGATACGCAGTATTTT	CASSPGQGTDTQYF
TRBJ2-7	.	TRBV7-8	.	TGTGCCAGCAGCTTAGCCCCTAACGGGCCCCTCTACGAGCAGTACTTC	CASSLAPNGPLYEQYF
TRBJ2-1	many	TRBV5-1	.	TGCGCCAGCAGCTTGGTTGAATCTGATCAGTTCTTC	CASSLVESDQFF
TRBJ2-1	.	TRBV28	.	TGTGCCAGCAGCGCCTCATTCAATGAGCAGTTCTTC	CASSASFNEQFF
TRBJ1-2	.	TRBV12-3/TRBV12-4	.	TGTGCCAGCAGTTTTGGAGGGGCCTTCTATGGCTACACCTTC	CASSFGGAFYGYTF
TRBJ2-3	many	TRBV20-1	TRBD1	TGCAGTGCTAGTCCCGGACAGGGATTGGCGAATACGCAGTATTTT	CSASPGQGLANTQYF
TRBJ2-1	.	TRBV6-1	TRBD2	TGTGCCAGCACCCAACTAGCGGGGGGGCTCTATGAGCAGTTCTTC	CASTQLAGGLYEQFF
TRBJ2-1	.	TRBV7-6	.	TGTGCCAGCAGCGTGGGAGCCTTCTACAATGAGCAGTTCTTC	CASSVGAFYNEQFF
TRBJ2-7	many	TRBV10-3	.	TGTGCCATCAGTGAGACAGGGTTTGTCGGAGAGCAGTACTTC	CAISETGFVGEQYF
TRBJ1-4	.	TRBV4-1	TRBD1	TGCGCCAGCAGCCAAGCGACAGGGGTTGGAAAACTGTTTTTT	CASSQATGVGKLFF
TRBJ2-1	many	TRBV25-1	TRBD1	TGTGCCAGCAGTGAACCCGGGACAGGGGGCCGCAATGAGCAGTTCTTC	CASSEPGTGGRNEQFF
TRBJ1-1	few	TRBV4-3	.	TGCGCCAGCAGCCAAGATCTAGGACGCCATGGAGCTTTCTTT	CASSQDLGRHGAFF
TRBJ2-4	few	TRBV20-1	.	TGCAGTGCCGAACTAGCCAAAAACATTCAGTACTTC	CSAELAKNIQYF
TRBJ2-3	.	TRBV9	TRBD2	TGTGCCAGCAGCTTCCGGACTAGCGGGGGGCCCCCCGATACGCAGTATTTT	CASSFRTSGGPPDTQYF
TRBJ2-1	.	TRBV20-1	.	TGCAGTGCTAGACCCCTCTCAACAGGTTTGATGCATGAGCAGTTCTTC	CSARPLSTGLMHEQFF
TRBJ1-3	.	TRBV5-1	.	TGCGCCAGCAGCTTGCCCACCACAGCGACCTCTGGAAACACCATATATTTT	CASSLPTTATSGNTIYF
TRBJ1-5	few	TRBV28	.	TGTGCCAGCCTCCTCCCGAGGGGGAGGTTTATCGGTCAGCCCCAGCATTTT	CASLLPRGRFIGQPQHF
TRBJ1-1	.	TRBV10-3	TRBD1	TGTGCCATCAGTGACACAGGGGAAAGGGCGAACACTGAAGCTTTCTTT	CAISDTGERANTEAFF
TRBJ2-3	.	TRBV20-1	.	TGCAGTGTTCACTTTCCCGGGGATACGCAGTATTTT	CSVHFPGDTQYF
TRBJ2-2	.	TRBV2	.	TGTGCCAGCAGCGCTCTAGGAACCACCGGGGAGCTGTTTTTT	CASSALGTTGELFF
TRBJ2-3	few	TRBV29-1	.	TGCAGCGTTGAAGCCCCCAGAGGTTCCACAGATACGCAGTATTTT	CSVEAPRGSTDTQYF
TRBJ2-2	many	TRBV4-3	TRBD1	TGCGCCAGCAGCCAAACCGGGACAGGGGCGGGCACCGGGGAGCTGTTTTTT	CASSQTGTGAGTGELFF
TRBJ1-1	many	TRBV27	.	TGTGCCAGCAGCTTTGAGGGGGACACTGAAGCTTTCTTT	CASSFEGDTEAFF
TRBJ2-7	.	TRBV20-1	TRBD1	TGCAGTGCTAGGGACCCCCACCGGACAGGGTCAGACGAGCAGTACTTC	CSARDPHRTGSDEQYF
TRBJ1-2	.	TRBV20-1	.	TGCAGTGCTAGTCGGGCAGGGTCTAACTATGGCTACACCTTC	CSASRAGSNYGYTF
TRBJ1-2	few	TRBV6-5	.	TGTGCCAGCAGCACCAACGGGTTGGGCTACACCTTC	CASSTNGLGYTF
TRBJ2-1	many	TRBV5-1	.	TGCGCCAGCAGCTTCGCGTGGCTCAATGAGCAGTTCTTC	CASSFAWLNEQFF